This T cell receptor (beta chain) originates from a study of T cell responses to AZD1222 COVID-19 vaccine. Turning to the study itself: Second doses at about 4 or about 12 weeks were pooled. General study points: Most donors were white British, females outnumbered males, and clonal diversity was possibly underestimated. Spike-specific TCR repertoires showed rising breadth and depth after two AZD1222 doses.

Trimming at V came to 0 bases and at J to 7 bases, leaving 3 bases not matched to a gene. The length of the CDR3 is 15 residues. In germline, CDR1 is SGDLS, CDR2 YYNGEE. This clone has just one count. What it binds is not known. The protocol was immunoSEQ multiplex PCR, while the TCRdb copy is restricted to in-frame clones and leaves out a portion. This sample carries 200,000 to 300,000 clones, approximately 95% of them seen once, and the ten largest clones take 0.55%. The sequence was obtained from an adult in good health. Sequencing was performed on peripheral blood, taken on day 0 of AZD1222 vaccination. The gene calls are TRBV9 and TRBJ2-1; 11 bases fit TRBD2. This CDR3 is CASSVETSGENEQFF. CDR3 DNA: TGTGCCAGCAGCGTAGAGACTAGCGGGGAGAATGAGCAGTTCTTC.